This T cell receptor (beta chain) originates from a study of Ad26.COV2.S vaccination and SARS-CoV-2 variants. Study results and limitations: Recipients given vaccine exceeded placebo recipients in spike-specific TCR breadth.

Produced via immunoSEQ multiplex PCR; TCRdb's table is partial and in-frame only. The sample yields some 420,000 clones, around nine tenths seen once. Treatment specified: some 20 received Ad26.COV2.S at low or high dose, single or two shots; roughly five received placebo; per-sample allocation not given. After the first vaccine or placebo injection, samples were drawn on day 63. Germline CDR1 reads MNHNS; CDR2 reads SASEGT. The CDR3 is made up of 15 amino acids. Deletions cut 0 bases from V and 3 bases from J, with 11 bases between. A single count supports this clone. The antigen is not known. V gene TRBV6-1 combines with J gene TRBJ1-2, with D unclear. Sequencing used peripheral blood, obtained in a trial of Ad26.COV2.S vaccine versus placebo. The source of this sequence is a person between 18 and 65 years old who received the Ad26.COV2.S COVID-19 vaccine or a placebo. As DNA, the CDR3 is TGTGCCAGCAGTGAAGCGGGAAGGTTGGACTATGGCTACACCTTC. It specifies CASSEAGRLDYGYTF.